This TCR beta chain was identified during a study of T cell responses to AZD1222 COVID-19 vaccine. The CDR3 sequence is 15 residues long. Germline lookup yields CDR1 MNHEY and CDR2 SVGAGI. Between the trimmed V and J ends, which lost 6 bases and 10 bases, there was a span of 19 bases. Libraries were prepared by immunoSEQ multiplex PCR; TCRdb keeps only in-frame clonotypes and omits some of them. The sample holds approximately 85,000 clones, approximately 86% seen once. This receptor was obtained from an adult in good health. Sequences were derived from peripheral blood, sampled on day 0 of AZD1222 vaccination. V and J are TRBV6-5 and TRBJ1-6; maybe TRBD1 (6 bases). DNA for the CDR3: TGTGCCAGCAGCTCCCCGGCAGGGGACAAATCACCCCTCCACTTT. Translation: CASSSPAGDKSPLHF.